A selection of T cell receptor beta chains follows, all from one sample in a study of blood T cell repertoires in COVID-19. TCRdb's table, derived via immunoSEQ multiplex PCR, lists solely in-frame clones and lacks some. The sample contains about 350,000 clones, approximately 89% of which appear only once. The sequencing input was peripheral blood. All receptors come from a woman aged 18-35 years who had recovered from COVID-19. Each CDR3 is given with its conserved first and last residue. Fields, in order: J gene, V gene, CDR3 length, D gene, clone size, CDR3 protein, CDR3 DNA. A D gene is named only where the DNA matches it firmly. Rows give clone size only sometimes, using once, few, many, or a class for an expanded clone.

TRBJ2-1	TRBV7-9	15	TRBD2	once	CASSRGLAGSNEQFF	TGTGCCAGCAGCCGAGGACTAGCGGGGTCCAATGAGCAGTTCTTC
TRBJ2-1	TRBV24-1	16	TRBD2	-	CATSDFNSGRYNEQFF	TGTGCCACCAGTGATTTTAATAGCGGGAGGTACAATGAGCAGTTCTTC
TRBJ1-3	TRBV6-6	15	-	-	CASSRGASSGNTIYF	TGTGCCAGCAGCCGGGGGGCAAGCTCTGGAAACACCATATATTTT
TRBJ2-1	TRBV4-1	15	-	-	CASTPMGPAYNEQFF	TGCGCCAGCACCCCCATGGGGCCGGCCTACAATGAGCAGTTCTTC
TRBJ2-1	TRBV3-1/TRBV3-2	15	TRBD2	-	CASSHLAGLYNEQFF	TGTGCCAGCAGCCACCTAGCGGGACTCTACAATGAGCAGTTCTTC
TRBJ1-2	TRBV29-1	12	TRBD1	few	CSAGQADYGYTF	TGCAGCGCGGGACAGGCGGACTATGGCTACACCTTC
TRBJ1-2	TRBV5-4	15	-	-	CASSLGTGGNYGYTF	TGTGCCAGCAGCTTAGGGACGGGAGGAAACTATGGCTACACCTTC
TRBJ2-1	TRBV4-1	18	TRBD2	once	CASSQDGKTSGSWNEQFF	TGCGCCAGCAGCCAAGATGGAAAGACTAGCGGGAGTTGGAATGAGCAGTTCTTC
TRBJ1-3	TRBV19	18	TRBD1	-	CASSIPSLQGRSGNTIYF	TGTGCCAGTAGTATACCCTCCCTACAGGGGAGATCTGGAAACACCATATATTTT
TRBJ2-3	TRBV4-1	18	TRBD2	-	CASSQEPLLAGVRDTQYF	TGCGCCAGCAGCCAGGAACCCCTACTAGCGGGAGTAAGAGATACGCAGTATTTT
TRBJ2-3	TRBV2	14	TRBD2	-	CASILSGSTDTQYF	TGTGCCAGCATTCTTAGCGGGTCCACAGATACGCAGTATTTT
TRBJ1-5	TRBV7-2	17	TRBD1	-	CASRSGQGAPGNQPQHF	TGTGCCAGCAGGTCGGGACAGGGGGCGCCGGGCAATCAGCCCCAGCATTTT
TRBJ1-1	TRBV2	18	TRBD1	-	CASRYPGTGNSMNTEAFF	TGTGCCAGCAGATACCCCGGGACAGGGAATTCGATGAACACTGAAGCTTTCTTT
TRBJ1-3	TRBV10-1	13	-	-	CASSESPGNTIYF	TGCGCCAGCAGTGAATCTCCGGGAAACACCATATATTTT
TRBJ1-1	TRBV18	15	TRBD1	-	CASSKQGQLNTEAFF	TGTGCCAGCTCAAAACAGGGACAGCTGAACACTGAAGCTTTCTTT
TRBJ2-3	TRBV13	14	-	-	CASSLVQSTDTQYF	TGTGCCAGCAGCTTAGTCCAAAGCACAGATACGCAGTATTTT
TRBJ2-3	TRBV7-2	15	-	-	CASSRGQPSTDTQYF	TGTGCCAGCAGCCGCGGACAGCCTAGCACAGATACGCAGTATTTT
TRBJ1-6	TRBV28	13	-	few	CASSQRQYSPLHF	TGTGCCAGCAGTCAACGACAGTACTCACCCCTCCACTTT
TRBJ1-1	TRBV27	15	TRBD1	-	CARVMNRGLNTEAFF	TGTGCCAGAGTCATGAACAGGGGGCTTAACACTGAAGCTTTCTTT
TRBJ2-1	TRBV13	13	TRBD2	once	CASRSGRAGEQFF	TGTGCCAGCAGATCGGGGAGGGCCGGTGAGCAGTTCTTC
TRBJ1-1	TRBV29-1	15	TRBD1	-	CSVAGQGLRIAEAFF	TGCAGCGTGGCCGGACAGGGGTTAAGAATTGCTGAAGCTTTCTTT
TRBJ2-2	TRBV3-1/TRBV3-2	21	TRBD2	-	CASSLRLPGTSGRAGTGELFF	TGTGCCAGCAGCCTCCGCCTACCTGGGACTAGCGGGAGGGCCGGCACCGGGGAGCTGTTTTTT
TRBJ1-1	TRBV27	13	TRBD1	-	CASRPSGGTEAFF	TGTGCCAGCAGGCCATCAGGGGGCACTGAAGCTTTCTTT
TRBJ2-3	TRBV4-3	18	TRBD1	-	CASSQDLGAGGLRDTQYF	TGCGCCAGCAGCCAAGATTTGGGGGCAGGGGGCCTTAGGGATACGCAGTATTTT
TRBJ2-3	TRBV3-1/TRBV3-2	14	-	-	CASSHRQRADTQYF	TGTGCCAGCAGCCATCGTCAGCGCGCAGATACGCAGTATTTT
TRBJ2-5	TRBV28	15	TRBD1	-	CASSYLGQRGETQYF	TGTGCCAGCAGTTATTTGGGACAGCGAGGAGAGACCCAGTACTTC
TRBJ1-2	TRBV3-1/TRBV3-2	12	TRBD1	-	CASSQGQGGYTF	TGTGCCAGCAGCCAAGGACAGGGCGGCTACACCTTC
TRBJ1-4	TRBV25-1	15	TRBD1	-	CASSGGQGMLEKLFF	TGTGCCAGCAGTGGAGGACAGGGGATGTTGGAAAAACTGTTTTTT
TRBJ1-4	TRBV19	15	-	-	CASSIPLSTGMKLFF	TGTGCCAGTAGTATCCCCCTTTCTACAGGGATGAAACTGTTTTTT
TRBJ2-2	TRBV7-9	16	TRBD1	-	CASSSRTGGNTGELFF	TGTGCCAGCAGCTCTAGGACAGGGGGCAACACCGGGGAGCTGTTTTTT
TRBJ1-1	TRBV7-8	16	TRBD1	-	CASRTYDKGAVGEAFF	TGTGCCAGCAGGACTTACGACAAGGGGGCAGTGGGTGAAGCTTTCTTT
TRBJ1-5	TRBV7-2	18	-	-	CASSLARAGVASNQPQHF	TGTGCCAGCAGCTTAGCGAGGGCGGGGGTAGCGAGCAATCAGCCCCAGCATTTT
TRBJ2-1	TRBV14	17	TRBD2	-	CASSQDLPGGSYNEQFF	TGTGCCAGCAGCCAAGACCTCCCGGGAGGCTCCTACAATGAGCAGTTCTTC
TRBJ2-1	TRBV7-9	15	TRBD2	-	CASSSGLAGYNEQFF	TGTGCCAGCAGCTCGGGACTAGCGGGATACAATGAGCAGTTCTTC
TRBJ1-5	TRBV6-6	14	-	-	CASSPGHFNQPQHF	TGTGCCAGCAGCCCGGGACACTTCAATCAGCCCCAGCATTTT
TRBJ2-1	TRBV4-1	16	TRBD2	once	CASSGGGTSGFNEQFF	TGCGCCAGCAGCGGAGGGGGGACTAGTGGGTTCAATGAGCAGTTCTTC
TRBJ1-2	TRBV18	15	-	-	CASSQIRAGNYGYTF	TGTGCCAGCTCACAAATCAGGGCTGGGAACTATGGCTACACCTTC
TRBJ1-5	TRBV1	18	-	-	CTSSQGTGGYLSNQPQHF	TGCACCAGCAGCCAAGGGACAGGGGGTTATTTGAGCAATCAGCCCCAGCATTTT
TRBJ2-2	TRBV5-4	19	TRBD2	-	CASSGYHQPGLAGAGELFF	TGTGCCAGCAGCGGATACCATCAACCGGGACTAGCGGGAGCCGGGGAGCTGTTTTTT
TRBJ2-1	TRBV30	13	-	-	CAWSPFTYNEQFF	TGTGCCTGGAGTCCTTTTACCTACAATGAGCAGTTCTTC
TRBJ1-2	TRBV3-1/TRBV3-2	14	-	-	CASSQVGGVYGYTF	TGTGCCAGCAGCCAAGTAGGCGGGGTGTATGGCTACACCTTC
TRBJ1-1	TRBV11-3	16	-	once	CASSLDGAGRFTEAFF	TGTGCCAGCAGCTTAGATGGGGCAGGGAGGTTCACTGAAGCTTTCTTT
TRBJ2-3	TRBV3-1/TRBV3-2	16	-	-	CASSQVAPDGTDTQYF	TGTGCCAGCAGCCAAGTTGCTCCTGACGGGACAGATACGCAGTATTTT
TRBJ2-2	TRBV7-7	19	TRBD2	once	CASSPLAGGPRTNTGELFF	TGTGCCAGCAGCCCGCTAGCGGGAGGCCCTAGGACGAACACCGGGGAGCTGTTTTTT
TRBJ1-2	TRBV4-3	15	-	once	CASSQDRSGDYGYTF	TGCGCCAGCAGCCAAGACCGGTCAGGGGACTATGGCTACACCTTC
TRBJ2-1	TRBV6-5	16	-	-	CASSYSGRGTYNEQFF	TGTGCCAGCAGTTACTCGGGTAGGGGGACCTACAATGAGCAGTTCTTC
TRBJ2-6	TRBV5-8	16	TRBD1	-	CASSLGDSSGANVLTF	TGTGCCAGCAGCTTGGGGGACAGCTCTGGGGCCAACGTCCTGACTTTC
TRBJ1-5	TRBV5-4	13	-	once	CASSLDSTGPQHF	TGTGCCAGCAGCTTGGACTCTACGGGGCCCCAGCATTTT
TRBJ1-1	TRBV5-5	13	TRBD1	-	CASFLRGQTEAFF	TGTGCCAGCTTCCTCAGGGGGCAGACTGAAGCTTTCTTT
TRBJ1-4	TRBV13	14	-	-	CASSGGRFGEKLFF	TGTGCCAGCAGCGGCGGGCGCTTTGGTGAAAAACTGTTTTTT
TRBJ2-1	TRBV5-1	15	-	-	CASSLAAGATNEQFF	TGCGCCAGCAGCTTGGCCGCAGGTGCTACGAATGAGCAGTTCTTC
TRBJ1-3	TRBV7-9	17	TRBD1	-	CASSLEQGQGYGNTIYF	TGTGCCAGCAGCTTAGAGCAGGGACAGGGCTACGGAAACACCATATATTTT
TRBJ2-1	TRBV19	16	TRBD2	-	CASSTLAGGGYNEQFF	TGTGCCAGTAGCACACTAGCGGGAGGGGGATACAATGAGCAGTTCTTC
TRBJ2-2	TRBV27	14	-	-	CASSLWGGPGELFF	TGTGCCAGCAGTTTATGGGGAGGCCCCGGGGAGCTGTTTTTT
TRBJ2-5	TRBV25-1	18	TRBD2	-	CASSEGRTSGGRWETQYF	TGTGCCAGCAGTGAGGGTAGGACTAGCGGGGGGCGTTGGGAGACCCAGTACTTC
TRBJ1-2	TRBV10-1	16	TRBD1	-	CATSRRSTGGVYGYTF	TGCGCCACCTCCCGGAGGTCGACAGGGGGCGTCTATGGCTACACCTTC
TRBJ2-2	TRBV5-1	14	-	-	CASSDRGDTGELFF	TGCGCCAGCAGCGACCGAGGAGACACCGGGGAGCTGTTTTTT
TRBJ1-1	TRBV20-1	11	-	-	CSARGATEAFF	TGCAGTGCTAGAGGGGCCACTGAAGCTTTCTTT
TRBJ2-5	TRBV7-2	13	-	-	CASSLVREETQYF	TGTGCCAGCAGCTTAGTCAGGGAAGAGACCCAGTACTTC